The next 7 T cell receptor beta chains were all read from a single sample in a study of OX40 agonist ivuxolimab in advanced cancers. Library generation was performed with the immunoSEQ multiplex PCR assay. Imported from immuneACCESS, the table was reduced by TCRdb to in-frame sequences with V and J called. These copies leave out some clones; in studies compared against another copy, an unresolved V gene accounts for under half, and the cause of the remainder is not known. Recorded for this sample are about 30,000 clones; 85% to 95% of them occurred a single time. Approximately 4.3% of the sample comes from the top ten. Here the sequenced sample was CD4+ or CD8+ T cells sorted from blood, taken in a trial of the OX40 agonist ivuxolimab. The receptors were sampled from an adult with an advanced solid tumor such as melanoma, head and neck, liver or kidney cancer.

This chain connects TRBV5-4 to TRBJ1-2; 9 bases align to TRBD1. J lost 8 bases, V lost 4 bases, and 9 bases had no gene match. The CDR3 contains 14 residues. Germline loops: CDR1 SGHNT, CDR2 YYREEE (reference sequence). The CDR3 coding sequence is TGTGCCAGCAGCCCCGGGACAGGGATTTTAGGCTACACCTTC. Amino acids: CASSPGTGILGYTF.

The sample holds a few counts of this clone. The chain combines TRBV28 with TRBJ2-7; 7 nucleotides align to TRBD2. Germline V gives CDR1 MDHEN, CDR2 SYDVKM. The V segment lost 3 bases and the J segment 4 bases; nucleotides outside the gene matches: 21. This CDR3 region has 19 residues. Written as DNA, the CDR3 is TGTGCCAGCAGTTTGCCGTCCAGCGGGACCTCCTTAAGGGATTACGAGCAGTACTTC. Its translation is CASSLPSSGTSLRDYEQYF.

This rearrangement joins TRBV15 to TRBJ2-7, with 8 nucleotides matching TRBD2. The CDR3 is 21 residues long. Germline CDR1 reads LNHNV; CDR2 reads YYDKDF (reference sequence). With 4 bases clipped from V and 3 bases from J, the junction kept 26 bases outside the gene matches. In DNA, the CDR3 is TGTGCCACCAGCAAAAACGTCGGTCAGGCCCGACTCGGCGGGAGGCACTACGAGCAGTACTTC. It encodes CATSKNVGQARLGGRHYEQYF. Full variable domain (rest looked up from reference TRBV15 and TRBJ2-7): DAMVIQNPRYQVTQFGKPVTLSCSQTLNHNVMYWYQQKSSQAPKLLFHYYDKDFNNEADTPDNFQSRRPNTSFCFLDIRSPGLGDTAMYLCATSKNVGQARLGGRHYEQYFGPGTRLTVT.

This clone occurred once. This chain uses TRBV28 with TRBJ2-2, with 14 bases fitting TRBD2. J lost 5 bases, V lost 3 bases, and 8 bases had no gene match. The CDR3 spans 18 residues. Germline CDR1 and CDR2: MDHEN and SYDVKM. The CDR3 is CASSFWTSGRRRTGELFF. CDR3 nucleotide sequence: TGTGCCAGCAGTTTCTGGACTAGCGGGAGGAGGAGGACCGGGGAGCTGTTTTTT.

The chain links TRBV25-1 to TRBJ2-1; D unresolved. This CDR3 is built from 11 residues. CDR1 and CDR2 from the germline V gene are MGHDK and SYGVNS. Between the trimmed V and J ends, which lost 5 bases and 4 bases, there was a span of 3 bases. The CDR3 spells CASSHYNEQFF. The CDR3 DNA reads TGTGCCAGCAGTCATTACAATGAGCAGTTCTTC. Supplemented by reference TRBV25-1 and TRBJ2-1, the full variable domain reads EADIYQTPRYLVIGTGKKITLECSQTMGHDKMYWYQQDPGMELHLIHYSYGVNSTEKGDLSSESTVSRIRTEHFPLTLESARPSHTSQYLCASSHYNEQFFGPGTRLTVL.

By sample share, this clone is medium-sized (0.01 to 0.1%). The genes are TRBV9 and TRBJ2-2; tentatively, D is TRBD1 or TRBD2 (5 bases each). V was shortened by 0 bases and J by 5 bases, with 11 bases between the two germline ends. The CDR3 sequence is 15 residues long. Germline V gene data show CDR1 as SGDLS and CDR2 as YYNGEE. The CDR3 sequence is CASSVGMWGTGELFF. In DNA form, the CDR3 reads TGTGCCAGCAGCGTAGGGATGTGGGGGACCGGGGAGCTGTTTTTT. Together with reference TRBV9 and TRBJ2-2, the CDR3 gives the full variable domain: DSGVTQTPKHLITATGQRVTLRCSPRSGDLSVYWYQQSLDQGLQFLIQYYNGEERAKGNILERFSAQQFPDLHSELNLSSLELGDSALYFCASSVGMWGTGELFFGEGSRLTVL.

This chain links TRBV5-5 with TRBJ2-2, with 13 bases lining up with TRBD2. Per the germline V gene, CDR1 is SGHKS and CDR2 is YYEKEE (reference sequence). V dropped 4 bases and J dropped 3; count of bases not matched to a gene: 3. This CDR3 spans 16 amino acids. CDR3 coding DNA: TGTGCCAGCAGCACGGGACTAGCGGGGTACACCGGGGAGCTGTTTTTT. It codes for CASSTGLAGYTGELFF. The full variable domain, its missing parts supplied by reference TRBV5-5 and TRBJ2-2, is DAGVTQSPTHLIKTRGQQVTLRCSPISGHKSVSWYQQVLGQGPQFIFQYYEKEERGRGNFPDRFSARQFPNYSSELNVNALLLGDSALYLCASSTGLAGYTGELFFGEGSRLTVL.